This record covers a single T cell receptor beta chain. Its antigen is not known. This entry is derived from a study of cytomegalovirus exposure and HLA in healthy donors. Across the study: Across about 400 genotyped donors, 81% landed in the Caucasian-associated ancestry cluster.

The V end lost 0 bases, the J end lost 2 bases, and 15 bases lay between the germline ends. Germline CDR1 is SGHRS and CDR2 is YFSETQ. The CDR3 contains 18 residues. Findings of the study overall: Judged likely to be a sequencing artifact was a cluster of highly shared sequence variants. A link between a missense DCLRE1C variant and TCR beta V- and J-gene trimming emerged from a later analysis.

The PCR employed 60 Vbeta primers together with 13 Jbeta primers. Clones were sequenced by immunoSEQ multiplex PCR, and TCRdb holds only the in-frame ones, with some missing. The sample lists about 170,000 clones; roughly 80% were seen once. This TCR derives from a woman in her forties or fifties in good health and CMV-seropositive. The rearrangement joins TRBV5-1 to TRBJ1-6; D remains ambiguous. Sequenced: PBMCs. The CDR3 protein is CASSLAAGQSTYNSPLHF. The CDR3 nucleotides read TGCGCCAGCAGCTTGGCCGCAGGTCAAAGCACCTATAATTCACCCCTCCACTTT.